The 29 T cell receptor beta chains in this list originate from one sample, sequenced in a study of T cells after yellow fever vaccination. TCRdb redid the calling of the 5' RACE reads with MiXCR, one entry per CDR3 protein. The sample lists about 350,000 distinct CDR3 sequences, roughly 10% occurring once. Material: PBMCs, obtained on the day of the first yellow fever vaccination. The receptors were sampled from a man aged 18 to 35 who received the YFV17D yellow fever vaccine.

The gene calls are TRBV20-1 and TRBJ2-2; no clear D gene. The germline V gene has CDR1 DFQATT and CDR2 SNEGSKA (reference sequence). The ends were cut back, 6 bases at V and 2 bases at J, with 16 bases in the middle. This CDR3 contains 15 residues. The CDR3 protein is CSAPWAAANTGELFF. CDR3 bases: TGCAGTGCCCCGTGGGCAGCTGCTAACACCGGGGAGCTGTTTTTT.

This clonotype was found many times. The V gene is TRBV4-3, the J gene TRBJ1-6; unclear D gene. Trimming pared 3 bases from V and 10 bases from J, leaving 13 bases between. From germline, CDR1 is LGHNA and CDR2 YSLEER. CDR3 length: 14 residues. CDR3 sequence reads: CASSQAGLVSPLHF. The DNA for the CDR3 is TGCGCCAGCAGCCAGGCGGGATTAGTATCACCCCTCCACTTT.

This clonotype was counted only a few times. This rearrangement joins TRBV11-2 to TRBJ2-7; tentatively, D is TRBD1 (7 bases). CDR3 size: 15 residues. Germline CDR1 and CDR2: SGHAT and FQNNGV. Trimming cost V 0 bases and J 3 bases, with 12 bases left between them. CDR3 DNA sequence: TGTGCCAGCAGCTTAGACCAGGGGGGTTTCTACGAGCAGTACGTC. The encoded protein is CASSLDQGGFYEQYV.

The CDR3 DNA reads TGTGCCAGCAGTTTAGCGTTGGGGGGCGACCATGAGCAGTTCTTC. Its protein is CASSLALGGDHEQFF. This chain links TRBV12-3 or TRBV12-4 with TRBJ2-1, with D tentatively TRBD1 or TRBD2 (6 bases each). V was shortened by 0 bases and J by 8 bases, with 14 bases between the two germline ends. This CDR3 spans 15 amino acids.

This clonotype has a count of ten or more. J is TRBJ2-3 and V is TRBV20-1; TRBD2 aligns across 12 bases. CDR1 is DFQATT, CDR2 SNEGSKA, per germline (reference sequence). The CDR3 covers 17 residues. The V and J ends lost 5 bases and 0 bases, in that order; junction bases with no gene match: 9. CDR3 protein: CSASPRLAGVSTDTQYF. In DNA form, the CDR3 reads TGCAGTGCTTCCCCCCGACTAGCGGGGGTTAGCACAGATACGCAGTATTTT.

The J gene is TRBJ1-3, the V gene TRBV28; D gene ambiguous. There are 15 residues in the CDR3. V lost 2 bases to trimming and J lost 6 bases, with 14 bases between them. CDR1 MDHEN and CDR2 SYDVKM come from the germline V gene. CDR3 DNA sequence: TGTGCCAGCAGTTTAGGTGGTTCTAGGGCAAACACCATATATTTT. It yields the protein CASSLGGSRANTIYF.

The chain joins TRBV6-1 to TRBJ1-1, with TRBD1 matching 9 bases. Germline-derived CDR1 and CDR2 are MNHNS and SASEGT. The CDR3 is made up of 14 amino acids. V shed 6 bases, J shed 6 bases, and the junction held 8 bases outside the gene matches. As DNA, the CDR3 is TGTGCCAGCAGGGATACAGGGGGCAACGCTGAAGCTTTCTTT. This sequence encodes CASRDTGGNAEAFF.

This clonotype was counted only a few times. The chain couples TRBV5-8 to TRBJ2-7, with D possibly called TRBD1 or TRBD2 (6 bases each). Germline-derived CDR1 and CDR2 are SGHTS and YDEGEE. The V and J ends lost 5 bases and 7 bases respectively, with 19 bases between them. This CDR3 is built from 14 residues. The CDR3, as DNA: TGTGCCAGCAGGGAGAAAGGGGGGCTAGATGAGCAGTACGTC. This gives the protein CASREKGGLDEQYV.

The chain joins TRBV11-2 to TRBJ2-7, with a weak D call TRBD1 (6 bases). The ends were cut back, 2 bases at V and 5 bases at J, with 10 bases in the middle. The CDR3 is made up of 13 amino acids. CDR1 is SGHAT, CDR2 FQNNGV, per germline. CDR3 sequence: CASSLSRGDEQYV. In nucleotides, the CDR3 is TGTGCCAGCAGCTTATCCAGGGGCGACGAGCAGTACGTC.

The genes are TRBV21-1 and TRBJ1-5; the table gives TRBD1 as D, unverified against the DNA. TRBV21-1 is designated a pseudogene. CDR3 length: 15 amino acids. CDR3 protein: CASSKEDGAAQPQHF. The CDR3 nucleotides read TGTGCCAGCAGCAAAGAGGATGGGGCGGCTCAGCCCCAGCATTTT.

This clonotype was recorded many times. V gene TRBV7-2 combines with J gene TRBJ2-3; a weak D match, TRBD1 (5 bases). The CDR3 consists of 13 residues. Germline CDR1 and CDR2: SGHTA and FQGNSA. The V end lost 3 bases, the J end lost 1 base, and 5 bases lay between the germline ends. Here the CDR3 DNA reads TGTGCCAGCAGCTTCAGGGGCACAGATACGCAGTATTTT. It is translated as CASSFRGTDTQYF.

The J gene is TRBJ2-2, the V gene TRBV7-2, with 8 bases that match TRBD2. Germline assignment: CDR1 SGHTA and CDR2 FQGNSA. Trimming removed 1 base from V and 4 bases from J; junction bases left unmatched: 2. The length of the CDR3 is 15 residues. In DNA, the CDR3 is TGTGCCAGCAGCTTAGTGGGACTAGTCACCGGGGAGCTGTTTTTT. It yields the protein CASSLVGLVTGELFF.

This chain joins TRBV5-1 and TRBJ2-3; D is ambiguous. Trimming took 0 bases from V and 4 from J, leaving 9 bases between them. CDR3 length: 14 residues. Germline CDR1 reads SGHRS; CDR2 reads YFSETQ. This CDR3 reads CASSLEGTADTQYF. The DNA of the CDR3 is TGCGCCAGCAGCTTGGAAGGTACAGCAGATACGCAGTATTTT.

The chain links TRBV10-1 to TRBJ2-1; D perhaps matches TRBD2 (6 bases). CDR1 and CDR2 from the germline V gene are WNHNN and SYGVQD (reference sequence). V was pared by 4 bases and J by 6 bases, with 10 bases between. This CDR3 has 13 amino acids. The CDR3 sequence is CASSAWTINEQFF. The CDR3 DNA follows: TGCGCCAGCAGTGCCTGGACTATCAATGAGCAGTTCTTC.

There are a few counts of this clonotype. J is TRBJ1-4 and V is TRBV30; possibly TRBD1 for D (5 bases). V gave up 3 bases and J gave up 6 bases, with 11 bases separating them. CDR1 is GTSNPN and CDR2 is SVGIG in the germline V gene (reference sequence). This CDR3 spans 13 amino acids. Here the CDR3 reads CAWRGGRYEKLFF. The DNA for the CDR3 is TGTGCCTGGAGGGGGGGAAGGTATGAAAAACTGTTTTTT.

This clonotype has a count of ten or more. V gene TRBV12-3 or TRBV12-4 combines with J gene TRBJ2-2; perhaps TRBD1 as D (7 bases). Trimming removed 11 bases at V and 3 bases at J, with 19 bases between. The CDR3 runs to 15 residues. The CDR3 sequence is CAARGRGADTGELFF. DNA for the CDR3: TGTGCCGCCAGGGGCAGGGGGGCGGACACCGGGGAGCTGTTTTTT.

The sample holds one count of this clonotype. Here the CDR3 DNA reads TGTGCCAGCAGCTCCCTGGGACAGGCCCCCTACAATGAGCAGTTCTTC. Residues: CASSSLGQAPYNEQFF. The chain combines TRBV7-8 with TRBJ2-1, with 8 nucleotides matching TRBD1. The CDR3 is 16 amino acids. V gave up 4 bases and J gave up 2 bases; unmatched junction bases: 7. Per germline, CDR1 SGHVS and CDR2 FQNEAQ.

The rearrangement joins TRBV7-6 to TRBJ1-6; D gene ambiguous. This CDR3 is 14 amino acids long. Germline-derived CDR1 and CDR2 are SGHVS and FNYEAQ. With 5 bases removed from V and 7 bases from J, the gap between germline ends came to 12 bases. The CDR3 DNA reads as TGTGCCAGCAGCCCTTCGGACGGGAATTCACCCCTCCACTTT. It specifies CASSPSDGNSPLHF.

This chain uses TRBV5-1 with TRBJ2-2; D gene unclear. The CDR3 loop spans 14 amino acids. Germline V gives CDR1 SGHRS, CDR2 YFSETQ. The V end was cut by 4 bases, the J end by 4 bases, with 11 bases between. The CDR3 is CASSAEMGTGELFF. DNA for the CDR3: TGCGCCAGCAGCGCGGAGATGGGCACCGGGGAGCTGTTTTTT.

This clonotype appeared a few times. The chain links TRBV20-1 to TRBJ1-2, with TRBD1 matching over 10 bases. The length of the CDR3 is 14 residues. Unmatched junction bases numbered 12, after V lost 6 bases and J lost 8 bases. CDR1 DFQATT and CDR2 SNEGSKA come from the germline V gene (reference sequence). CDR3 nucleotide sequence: TGCAGTGCAGAACGGACAGGGGGAATCGGGGGCTACACCTTC. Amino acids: CSAERTGGIGGYTF.

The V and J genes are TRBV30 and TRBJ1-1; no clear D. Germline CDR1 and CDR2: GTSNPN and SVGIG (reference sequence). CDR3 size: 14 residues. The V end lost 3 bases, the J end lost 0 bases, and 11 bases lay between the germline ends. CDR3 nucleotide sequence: TGTGCCTGGAGCGGAGAGGGTTTGAACACTGAAGCTTTCTTT. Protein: CAWSGEGLNTEAFF.

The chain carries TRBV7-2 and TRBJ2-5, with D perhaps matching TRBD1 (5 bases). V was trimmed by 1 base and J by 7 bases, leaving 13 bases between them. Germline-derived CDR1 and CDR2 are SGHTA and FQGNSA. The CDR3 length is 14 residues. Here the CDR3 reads CASSLEGIQRTQYF. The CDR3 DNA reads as TGTGCCAGCAGCTTAGAGGGGATCCAGAGGACCCAGTACTTC. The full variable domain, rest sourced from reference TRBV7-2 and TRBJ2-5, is GAGVSQSPSNKVTEKGKDVELRCDPISGHTALYWYRQSLGQGLEFLIYFQGNSAPDKSGLPSDRFSAERTGGSVSTLTIQRTQQEDSAVYLCASSLEGIQRTQYFGPGTRLLVL.

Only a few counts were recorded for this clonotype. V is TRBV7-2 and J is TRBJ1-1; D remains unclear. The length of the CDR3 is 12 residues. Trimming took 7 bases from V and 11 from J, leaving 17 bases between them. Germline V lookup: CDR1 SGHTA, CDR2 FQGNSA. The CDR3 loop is CASTMFGIEAFF. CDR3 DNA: TGTGCCAGCACCATGTTTGGGATTGAGGCTTTCTTT.

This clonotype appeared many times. The CDR3 nucleotides are TGTGCCAGCAGCCCCGGTGGGGGATACACTGAAGCTTTCTTT. Translating gives CASSPGGGYTEAFF. This chain joins TRBV7-3 and TRBJ1-1; perhaps TRBD1 as D (5 bases). Between the trimmed V and J ends, which lost 5 bases and 3 bases, there was a span of 13 bases. This CDR3 spans 14 amino acids. The germline V gene has CDR1 SGHTA and CDR2 FQGTGA.

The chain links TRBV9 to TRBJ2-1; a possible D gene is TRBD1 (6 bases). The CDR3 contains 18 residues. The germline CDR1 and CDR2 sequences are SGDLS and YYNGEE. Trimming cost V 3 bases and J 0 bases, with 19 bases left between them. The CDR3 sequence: CASSARQDTSSSYNEQFF. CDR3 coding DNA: TGTGCCAGCAGCGCCCGACAGGATACTAGTTCCTCCTACAATGAGCAGTTCTTC.

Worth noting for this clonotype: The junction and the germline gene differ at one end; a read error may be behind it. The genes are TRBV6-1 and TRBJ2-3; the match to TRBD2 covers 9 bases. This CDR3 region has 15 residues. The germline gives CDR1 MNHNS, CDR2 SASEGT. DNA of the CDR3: TGTGCCAGCATAGGCGGGGGGGCTTCCACAGAGACGCAGTATTTT. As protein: CASIGGGASTETQYF.

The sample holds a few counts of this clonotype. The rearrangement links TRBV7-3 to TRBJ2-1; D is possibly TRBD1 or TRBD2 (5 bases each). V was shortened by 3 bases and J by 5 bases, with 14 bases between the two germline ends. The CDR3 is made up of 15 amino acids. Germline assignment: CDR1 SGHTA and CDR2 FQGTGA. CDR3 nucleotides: TGTGCCAGCAGCTTTTTCGGGACGGCTCACAATGAGCAGTTCTTC. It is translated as CASSFFGTAHNEQFF.

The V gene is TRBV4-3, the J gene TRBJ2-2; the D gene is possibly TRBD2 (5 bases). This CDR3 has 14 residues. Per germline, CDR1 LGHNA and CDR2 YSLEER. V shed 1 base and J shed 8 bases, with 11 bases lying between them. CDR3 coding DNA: TGCGCCAGCAGCCAAGGGGCCGGGGATGGGGAGCTGTTTTTT. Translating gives CASSQGAGDGELFF.

CDR3 nucleotide sequence: TGTGCCAGTATGCCGGGACAGGAAACACCGGGGCCCCAAGATACGCAGTATTTT. Encoded protein: CASMPGQETPGPQDTQYF. V is TRBV19 and J is TRBJ2-3, with 8 bases aligning to TRBD1. CDR1 is LNHDA and CDR2 is SQIVND in the germline V gene (reference sequence). After removal of 7 bases from V and 5 bases from J, the junction contained 20 bases not matched to a gene. CDR3 length equals 18 residues.